Here is one T cell receptor beta chain with its context. Its specificity is not known. This specimen belongs to a study of cytomegalovirus exposure and HLA in healthy donors. Study-wide points: In vitro testing confirmed three CMV-associated chains as specific for CMV antigens.

Profiled with immunoSEQ multiplex PCR; TCRdb holds only in-frame clones, not every one. Of about 74,000 clones listed, about 95% are singletons. The J segment lost 0 bases and the V segment lost 6 bases, leaving 2 bases of the junction unmatched. The CDR3 is made up of 15 amino acids. Germline-derived CDR1 and CDR2 are PRHDT and FYEKMQ (reference sequence). This chain connects TRBV13 to TRBJ2-6, with 7 bases matching TRBD1. The sample was PBMCs. This sequence originates from a woman aged 18-35 years in good health and CMV-seropositive. This chain's CDR3 is CASRGTASGANVLTF. Written as DNA, the CDR3 is TGTGCCAGCAGAGGGACAGCCTCTGGGGCCAACGTCCTGACTTTC. Looking up the rest from reference TRBV13 and TRBJ2-6 gives the full variable domain: AAGVIQSPRHLIKEKRETATLKCYPIPRHDTVYWYQQGPGQDPQFLISFYEKMQSDKGSIPDRFSAQQFSDYHSELNMSSLELGDSALYFCASRGTASGANVLTFGAGSRLTVL.